Presented here are 13 T cell receptor beta chains from one specimen sequenced in a study of blood T cell repertoires in COVID-19. TCRdb keeps only in-frame clones here, not all; method: immunoSEQ multiplex PCR. The table includes 150,000 to 200,000 clones, around 83% detected once. Sequencing was done on a sample of PBMCs or T cells enriched from blood (not recorded which). The source of these receptors is a man in his fifties or sixties who had recovered from COVID-19.

This chain links TRBV3-1 (or the pseudogene TRBV3-2) with TRBJ2-5, with 9 bases that match TRBD2. The CDR3 loop spans 16 amino acids. J lost 5 bases, V lost 1 base, and 8 bases had no gene match. In germline, CDR1 is LGHDT, CDR2 YNNKEL (reference sequence). For the CDR3, the DNA is TGTGCCAGCAGCCAAGTCCGCGGGGGGGCCTGGGAGACCCAGTACTTC. Protein: CASSQVRGGAWETQYF.

The chain is built from TRBV19 and TRBJ1-4; TRBD1 agrees at 10 bases. The CDR3 extends over 14 amino acids. J lost 8 bases, V lost 8 bases, and 8 bases had no gene match. CDR1 is LNHDA, CDR2 SQIVND, per germline (reference sequence). The DNA for the CDR3 is TGTGCCAGTCGTTTGGGACAGGGGTTCGAAAAACTGTTTTTT. It codes for CASRLGQGFEKLFF. Filled out from reference TRBV19 and TRBJ1-4, the complete variable domain reads DGGITQSPKYLFRKEGQNVTLSCEQNLNHDAMYWYRQDPGQGLRLIYYSQIVNDFQKGDIAEGYSVSREKKESFPLTVTSAQKNPTAFYLCASRLGQGFEKLFFGSGTQLSVL.

The table lists this clone with a count of one. One end of the junction is discordant with germline, which a read error may explain. This chain connects TRBV7-7 to TRBJ2-5; 8 positions match TRBD2. CDR1 and CDR2 from the germline V gene are SSHAT and FNYEAQ (reference sequence). The CDR3 sequence is 14 residues long. CDR3 sequence reads: CASSLAGRGETQYF. The CDR3 coding sequence is TGTGCTAGCAGCTTAGCCGGGAGGGGAGAGACCCAGTACTTC.

The V call is TRBV10-3, the J call TRBJ1-1; TRBD1 agrees at 7 bases. Germline trimming cut 6 bases from V and 5 bases from J; bases unmatched to any gene: 9. The V gene's germline CDR1 is ENHRY and CDR2 SYGVKD. This CDR3 has 14 residues. CDR3 region: CAIRRQGPFTEAFF. The CDR3 DNA reads as TGTGCCATCAGGCGACAGGGTCCATTTACTGAAGCTTTCTTT.

The chain recombines TRBV19 with TRBJ1-3; D possibly corresponds to TRBD1 (5 bases). The CDR3 is 15 residues long. V lost 3 bases to trimming and J lost 0 bases, with 9 bases between them. Germline V gene lookup returns CDR1 LNHDA and CDR2 SQIVND (reference sequence). CDR3 sequence (DNA): TGTGCCAGTAGTATCCAGGGTCGCTCTGGAAACACCATATATTTT. Translated: CASSIQGRSGNTIYF. Combining the CDR3 with reference TRBV19 and TRBJ1-3 gives the whole variable domain DGGITQSPKYLFRKEGQNVTLSCEQNLNHDAMYWYRQDPGQGLRLIYYSQIVNDFQKGDIAEGYSVSREKKESFPLTVTSAQKNPTAFYLCASSIQGRSGNTIYFGEGSWLTVV.

The CDR3 is CASSPLAVEKLFF. The CDR3 region has the DNA TGTGCCAGCAGCCCCCTAGCGGTGGAAAAACTGTTTTTT. V and J are TRBV7-8 and TRBJ1-4; D call uncertain. The CDR3 loop spans 13 amino acids. In germline, CDR1 is SGHVS, CDR2 FQNEAQ. V was pared by 5 bases and J by 8 bases, with 12 bases between.

This clone was observed a handful of times. V gene TRBV18 combines with J gene TRBJ2-7, with 9 bases identical to TRBD1. Germline trimming cut 5 bases from V and 2 bases from J; bases unmatched to any gene: 7. The germline V gene has CDR1 KGHSH and CDR2 LQKENI. The CDR3 contains 15 residues. The CDR3 sequence: CASSGSGQGTYEQYF. As DNA, the CDR3 is TGTGCCAGCTCAGGGTCGGGACAGGGAACCTACGAGCAGTACTTC. Based on the CDR3 plus reference TRBV18 and TRBJ2-7, the full variable domain is NAGVMQNPRHLVRRRGQEARLRCSPMKGHSHVYWYRQLPEEGLKFMVYLQKENIIDESGMPKERFSAEFPKEGPSILRIQQVVRGDSAAYFCASSGSGQGTYEQYFGPGTRLTVT.

This sequence joins TRBV7-2 and TRBJ1-2; 8 bases agree with TRBD1. V shed 5 bases and J 8 bases; nucleotides not matched to a gene: 10. CDR1 and CDR2 (germline): SGHTA, FQGNSA. This CDR3 has 14 amino acids. The CDR3 region is CASSLNPGQGGYTF. CDR3 coding DNA: TGTGCCAGCAGCCTAAACCCTGGACAGGGAGGCTACACCTTC.

This rearrangement joins TRBV3-1 (or the pseudogene TRBV3-2) to TRBJ1-2; D unclear. Trimming stripped 2 bases from V and 4 bases from J, with 8 bases between. The V gene's germline CDR1 is LGHDT and CDR2 YNNKEL (reference sequence). The CDR3 has 13 residues. In DNA, the CDR3 is TGTGCCAGCAGCCAACTCGACACCTATGGCTACACCTTC. It specifies CASSQLDTYGYTF.

The V and J genes are TRBV6-5 and TRBJ2-3, with TRBD2 matching 8 bases. From germline, CDR1 is MNHEY and CDR2 SVGAGI. After removal of 6 bases from V and 1 base from J, the junction contained 3 bases not matched to a gene. The CDR3 is 14 residues long. As DNA, the CDR3 is TGTGCCAGCAGCCCCGGGGGGGGCACAGATACGCAGTATTTT. It yields the protein CASSPGGGTDTQYF.

This clone was seen only once. This chain links TRBV11-2 with TRBJ1-1; TRBD1 matches at 9 bases. Germline CDR1 SGHAT, CDR2 FQNNGV. This CDR3 has 16 residues. Trimming at V came to 5 bases and at J to 2 bases, leaving 9 bases not matched to a gene. The CDR3: CASSEGQGFTNTEAFF. In nucleotides, the CDR3 is TGTGCCAGCAGCGAAGGACAGGGGTTCACCAACACTGAAGCTTTCTTT.

The chain has TRBV21-1 and TRBJ1-4. TRBV21-1 is a known pseudogene. The CDR3 covers 17 residues. The CDR3 reads CASRQTRGLVINEKLFF. The CDR3 DNA reads TGTGCCAGCAGACAAACGCGGGGGCTGGTGATTAATGAAAAACTGTTTTTT.

V usage is TRBV7-9 and J usage is TRBJ2-1, with TRBD2 identical over 8 bases. Germline V lookup: CDR1 SEHNR, CDR2 FQNEAQ (reference sequence). The V gene end was trimmed by 6 bases and the J gene end by 5 bases; junction bases not matched to a gene: 12. This CDR3 region has 16 residues. The CDR3 reads CASRLGILAVDNEQFF. CDR3 DNA sequence: TGTGCCAGCAGGTTGGGGATACTAGCGGTAGACAATGAGCAGTTCTTC.